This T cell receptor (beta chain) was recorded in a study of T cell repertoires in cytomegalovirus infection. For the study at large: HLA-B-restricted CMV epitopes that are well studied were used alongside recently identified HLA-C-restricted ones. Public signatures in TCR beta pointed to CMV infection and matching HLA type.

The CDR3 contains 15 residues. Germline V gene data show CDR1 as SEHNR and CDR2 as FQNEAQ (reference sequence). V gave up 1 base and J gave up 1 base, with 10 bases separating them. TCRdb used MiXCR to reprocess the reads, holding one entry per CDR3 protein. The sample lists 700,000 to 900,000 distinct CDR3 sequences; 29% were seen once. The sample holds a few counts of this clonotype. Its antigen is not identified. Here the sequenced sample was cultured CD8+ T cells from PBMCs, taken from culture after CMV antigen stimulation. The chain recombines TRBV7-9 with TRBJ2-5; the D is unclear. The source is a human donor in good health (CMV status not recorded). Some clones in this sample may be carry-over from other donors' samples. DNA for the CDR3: TGTGCCAGCAGCTTAGTTAAGGCCGTCCAAGAGACCCAGTACTTC. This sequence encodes CASSLVKAVQETQYF.